This passage covers 24 T cell receptor beta chains from one sample sequenced in a study of shared clonotypes between healthy human individuals. The protocol was immunoSEQ multiplex PCR, while the TCRdb copy is restricted to in-frame clones and leaves out a portion. Here the sample spans 2 million to 3 million clones, around nine tenths being singletons. Sample: naive CD4+ T cells sorted from blood. Subset given: CD45RA+ positively selected. The source of these receptors is a man between 18 and 35 years old in good health.

The rearrangement joins TRBV6-5 to TRBJ1-3; D ambiguous. V shed 6 bases and J shed 0 bases, with 12 bases lying between them. The CDR3 runs to 15 residues. The germline V gene encodes CDR1 MNHEY and CDR2 SVGAGI. The CDR3 bases are TGTGCCAGCAGCCTAGGTTGGGGCTCTGGAAACACCATATATTTT. It translates to CASSLGWGSGNTIYF.

The rearrangement links TRBV5-1 to TRBJ1-1; TRBD1 matches 7 bases. Germline assignment: CDR1 SGHRS and CDR2 YFSETQ. This CDR3 has 17 amino acids. Trimming cost V 4 bases and J 0 bases; bases outside gene matches: 12. CDR3 residues: CASSPGDRSLMNTEAFF. CDR3 DNA: TGCGCCAGCAGCCCGGGGGACAGATCCCTCATGAACACTGAAGCTTTCTTT.

The V and J genes are TRBV6-5 and TRBJ1-4; a possible D gene is TRBD1 (6 bases). The V end was cut by 0 bases, the J end by 7 bases, with 12 bases between. The V gene's germline CDR1 is MNHEY and CDR2 SVGAGI. The CDR3 consists of 15 residues. CDR3 region: CASSYSGGSSEKLFF. CDR3 coding DNA: TGTGCCAGCAGTTACTCAGGGGGGTCGAGTGAAAAACTGTTTTTT.

The chain links TRBV6-1 to TRBJ1-2; TRBD1 might be the D (5 bases). This CDR3 region has 13 residues. Germline-derived CDR1 and CDR2 are MNHNS and SASEGT. V was clipped by 8 bases and J by 2 bases, with 12 bases between them. The CDR3: CASPGPHNYGYTF. CDR3 coding DNA: TGTGCCAGCCCGGGACCCCACAACTATGGCTACACCTTC.

The chain carries TRBV5-1 and TRBJ2-4; D unresolved. The germline V and J ends were trimmed by 3 bases and 2 bases, with 12 bases remaining between them. The CDR3 totals 15 residues. Germline V gives CDR1 SGHRS, CDR2 YFSETQ. The CDR3 DNA reads as TGCGCCAGCAGCTGGGATGACACCCCCAAAAACATTCAGTACTTC. This translates into CASSWDDTPKNIQYF.

Notes on this clone: Other DNA sequences in this specimen translate into the identical CDR3. In DNA form, the CDR3 reads TGTGCCAGCAGCTTAGGGGCCGTGAACACTGAAGCTTTCTTT. Its protein is CASSLGAVNTEAFF. The V gene is TRBV7-2, the J gene TRBJ1-1; D unclear. The CDR3 runs 14 residues. CDR1 is SGHTA and CDR2 is FQGNSA in the germline V gene. V lost 1 base and J 0 bases, leaving 6 bases between the germline ends. The variable domain in full, with the rest retrieved from reference TRBV7-2 and TRBJ1-1, is GAGVSQSPSNKVTEKGKDVELRCDPISGHTALYWYRQSLGQGLEFLIYFQGNSAPDKSGLPSDRFSAERTGGSVSTLTIQRTQQEDSAVYLCASSLGAVNTEAFFGQGTRLTVV.

The chain recombines TRBV11-1 with TRBJ2-1; TRBD1 matches 8 bases. The CDR3 covers 15 residues. Germline V gives CDR1 SGHAT, CDR2 FQDESV (reference sequence). V lost 1 base to trimming and J lost 4 bases; unmatched junction nucleotides: 3. The CDR3 nucleotides are TGTGCCAGCAGCTTAGGTGGACAGGGATACAATGAGCAGTTCTTC. Its translation is CASSLGGQGYNEQFF.

On this clone: The same CDR3 also results from other DNA sequences found in this sample. The rearrangement links TRBV18 to TRBJ1-5; TRBD1 matches at 8 bases. CDR1 is KGHSH, CDR2 LQKENI, per germline. The CDR3 extends over 15 amino acids. V lost 6 bases and J lost 0; bases outside the gene matches: 4. The CDR3 sequence is CASSSQGASNQPQHF. Written as DNA, the CDR3 is TGTGCCAGCTCTTCCCAGGGGGCTAGCAATCAGCCCCAGCATTTT.

This chain joins TRBV5-4 and TRBJ1-6, with a possible D match to TRBD1 (6 bases). This CDR3 has 15 amino acids. Trimming removed 0 bases at V and 5 bases at J, with 9 bases between. Germline CDR1 and CDR2: SGHNT and YYREEE (reference sequence). This chain's CDR3 is CASSLAGANNSPLHF. As DNA, the CDR3 is TGTGCCAGCAGCTTGGCAGGGGCAAATAATTCACCCCTCCACTTT.

The chain employs TRBV25-1 and TRBJ2-3; 11 bases align to TRBD1. J lost 3 bases, V lost 3 bases, and 5 bases had no gene match. This CDR3 contains 16 residues. The germline CDR1 and CDR2 sequences are MGHDK and SYGVNS. The CDR3 protein is CASSDPGQGATDTQYF. Written as DNA, the CDR3 is TGTGCCAGCAGTGACCCAGGACAGGGGGCAACAGATACGCAGTATTTT.

This clone was observed once. The J gene is TRBJ2-1, the V gene TRBV6-5; 8 bases fit TRBD2. V lost 2 bases and J lost 1; bases outside the gene matches: 1. Germline V lookup: CDR1 MNHEY, CDR2 SVGAGI. This CDR3 region has 15 residues. The DNA for the CDR3 is TGTGCCAGCAGTTACGAGCGGGAGTCCTACAATGAGCAGTTCTTC. This encodes CASSYERESYNEQFF.

The chain is built from TRBV7-9 and TRBJ2-1; 11 bases are a match to TRBD1. The CDR3 extends over 19 amino acids. Germline V gives CDR1 SEHNR, CDR2 FQNEAQ (reference sequence). The ends lost 5 bases at V and 4 bases at J; junction bases unmatched: 16. The CDR3 loop is CASSRTGTGGSPRYNEQFF. The CDR3 nucleotides are TGTGCCAGCAGCCGCACTGGGACAGGGGGATCTCCGAGATACAATGAGCAGTTCTTC.

This chain uses TRBV19 with TRBJ2-3; 8 nucleotides align to TRBD2. CDR3 length: 15 residues. In germline, CDR1 is LNHDA, CDR2 SQIVND (reference sequence). The junction had 5 bases not matched to a gene; V was cut back by 3 bases and J by 3 bases. In DNA form, the CDR3 reads TGTGCCAGTAGTATCTTCGGGGGGGATACAGATACGCAGTATTTT. It encodes CASSIFGGDTDTQYF.

This clone was observed a few times. The V gene is TRBV27, the J gene TRBJ1-1; unclear D gene. The CDR3 is 13 residues long. CDR1 is MNHEY, CDR2 SMNVEV, per germline (reference sequence). V lost 2 bases to trimming and J lost 4 bases, with 8 bases between them. This chain's CDR3 is CASSLRYGTEAFF. CDR3 bases: TGTGCCAGCAGTTTAAGGTACGGCACTGAAGCTTTCTTT.

The chain carries TRBV21-1 and TRBJ1-1. TRBV21-1 is a recognized pseudogene. The CDR3 has 12 residues. CDR3 nucleotide sequence: TGTGCCAGCCGGGGGGAAGGGACTGAAGCTTTCTTT. Its protein product is CASRGEGTEAFF.

This clone was detected once. The V and J genes are TRBV5-4 and TRBJ2-1; D not resolved. This CDR3 comprises 15 residues. Germline loops: CDR1 SGHNT, CDR2 YYREEE (reference sequence). The V end was cut by 5 bases, the J end by 0 bases, with 12 bases between. The CDR3 loop is CASSPDGSSYNEQFF. The CDR3 bases are TGTGCCAGCAGTCCGGACGGAAGCTCCTACAATGAGCAGTTCTTC. Filled out from reference TRBV5-4 and TRBJ2-1, the complete variable domain reads ETGVTQSPTHLIKTRGQQVTLRCSSQSGHNTVSWYQQALGQGPQFIFQYYREEENGRGNFPPRFSGLQFPNYSSELNVNALELDDSALYLCASSPDGSSYNEQFFGPGTRLTVL.

This clone appeared once. This sequence joins TRBV6-5 and TRBJ1-2; 7 bases align to TRBD1. The germline CDR1 and CDR2 sequences are MNHEY and SVGAGI. After removal of 10 bases from V and 7 bases from J, the junction contained 3 bases not matched to a gene. The CDR3 is 10 amino acids. The CDR3 DNA follows: TGTGCCACCAGACAGGGTGGCTACACCTTC. This encodes CATRQGGYTF.

This clone was recorded only once. This chain links TRBV7-9 with TRBJ1-2, with 10 bases matching TRBD1. Losses at the gene ends were 5 bases for V and 3 bases for J; bases not matched to a gene: 6. The CDR3 loop spans 15 amino acids. Germline values: CDR1 SEHNR, CDR2 FQNEAQ (reference sequence). The CDR3 region has the DNA TGTGCCAGCAGCCCGGGGACAGGGGCGGACTATGGCTACACCTTC. Its translation: CASSPGTGADYGYTF.

The gene calls are TRBV5-1 and TRBJ1-2; tentatively, D is TRBD1 (5 bases). The V gene lost 0 bases and the J gene lost 4 bases, with 13 bases spanning the gap. This CDR3 is 15 amino acids long. From germline, CDR1 is SGHRS and CDR2 YFSETQ. The CDR3 sequence: CASSLGGAVSYGYTF. CDR3 DNA sequence: TGCGCCAGCAGCTTGGGTGGGGCGGTTAGCTATGGCTACACCTTC.

The chain has TRBV6-5 and TRBJ1-4; D is perhaps TRBD1 (5 bases). V was shortened by 6 bases and J by 3 bases, with 14 bases between the two germline ends. The CDR3 is 15 residues long. The germline gives CDR1 MNHEY, CDR2 SVGAGI. This CDR3 reads CASSPGASPNEKLFF. In DNA, the CDR3 is TGTGCCAGCAGCCCCGGGGCCTCGCCTAATGAAAAACTGTTTTTT.

This sequence joins TRBV7-9 and TRBJ1-3, with D perhaps matching TRBD1 (5 bases). Trimming stripped 2 bases from V and 8 bases from J, with 13 bases between. The CDR3 runs to 14 residues. CDR1 and CDR2 (germline): SEHNR, FQNEAQ (reference sequence). In DNA form, the CDR3 reads TGTGCCAGCAGCTTAACTTCGGTAGGGGACACCATATATTTT. Protein: CASSLTSVGDTIYF.

The V call is TRBV27, the J call TRBJ1-2; weak D call: TRBD1 (6 bases). Between the trimmed V and J ends, which lost 5 bases and 4 bases, there was a span of 11 bases. Germline values: CDR1 MNHEY, CDR2 SMNVEV (reference sequence). The CDR3 length is 13 residues. The CDR3 DNA reads as TGTGCCAGCAGTCTGGACAGCAGCTATGGCTACACCTTC. It encodes CASSLDSSYGYTF.

The CDR3 DNA follows: TGTGCCAGCAGTTACTCCGGGGCGGGGGGCGAGCAGTACTTC. Protein sequence: CASSYSGAGGEQYF. J is TRBJ2-7 and V is TRBV6-6, with 8 bases fitting TRBD2. The junction had 4 bases not matched to a gene; V was cut back by 0 bases and J by 6 bases. CDR3 size: 14 residues. Germline CDR1 is MNHNY and CDR2 is SVGAGI (reference sequence).

V is TRBV29-1 and J is TRBJ1-2, with D maybe TRBD1 (5 bases). With 6 bases removed from V and 0 bases from J, the gap between germline ends came to 17 bases. The germline V gene encodes CDR1 SQVTM and CDR2 ANQGSEA. There are 15 residues in the CDR3. CDR3 sequence reads: CSVSGRDESNYGYTF. CDR3 nucleotide sequence: TGCAGCGTGTCGGGCAGGGATGAATCTAACTATGGCTACACCTTC.